This T cell receptor beta chain was recovered during a study of T cell responses to AZD1222 COVID-19 vaccine. General study findings and limits: At baseline, just a handful of AZD1222 recipients tested seropositive. The donor group comprised mostly white British people and more females; the analysis possibly underestimated clonal diversity. Spike-specific TCR breadth and depth both grew after two AZD1222 doses.

The CDR3 is 14 amino acids. The V and J ends lost 0 bases and 7 bases respectively, with 11 bases between them. In germline, CDR1 is SGHRS, CDR2 YFSETQ. As regards this clone: The antigen is not known.

Repertoires were generated with immunoSEQ multiplex PCR, while TCRdb's copy carries only in-frame clones and drops some. The sample contains more than 150,000 clones, 87% of which appear only once. The TCR was taken from an adult in good health. The specimen comprised peripheral blood, sampled on day 0 of MenACWY control vaccination. This chain uses TRBV5-1 with TRBJ2-1, with D hard to call. In nucleotides, the CDR3 is TGCGCCAGCAGCTTGGCCAGGAACGGGAATGAGCAGTTCTTC. This sequence encodes CASSLARNGNEQFF.